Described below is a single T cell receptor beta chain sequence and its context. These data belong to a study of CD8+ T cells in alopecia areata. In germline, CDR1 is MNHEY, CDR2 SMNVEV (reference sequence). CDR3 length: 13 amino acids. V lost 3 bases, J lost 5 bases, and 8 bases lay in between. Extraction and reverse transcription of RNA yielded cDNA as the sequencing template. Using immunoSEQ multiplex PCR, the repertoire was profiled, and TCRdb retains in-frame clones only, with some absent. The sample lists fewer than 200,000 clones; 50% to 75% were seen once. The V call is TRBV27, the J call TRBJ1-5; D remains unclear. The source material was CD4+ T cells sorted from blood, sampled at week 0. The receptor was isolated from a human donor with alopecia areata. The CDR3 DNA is TGTGCCAGCAGTTTCCGGGTGGATCAGCCCCAGCATTTT. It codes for CASSFRVDQPQHF.